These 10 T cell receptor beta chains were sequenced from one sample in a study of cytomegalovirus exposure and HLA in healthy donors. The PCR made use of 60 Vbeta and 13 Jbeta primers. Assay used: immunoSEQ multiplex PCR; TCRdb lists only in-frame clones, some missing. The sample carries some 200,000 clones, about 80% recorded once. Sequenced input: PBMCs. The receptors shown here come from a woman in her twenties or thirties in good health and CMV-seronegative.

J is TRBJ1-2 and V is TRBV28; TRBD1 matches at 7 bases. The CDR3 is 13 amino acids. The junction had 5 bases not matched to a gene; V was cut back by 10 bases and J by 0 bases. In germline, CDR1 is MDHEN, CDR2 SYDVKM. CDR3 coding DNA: TGTGCCACCCCGACAGGGTCTAACTATGGCTACACCTTC. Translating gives CATPTGSNYGYTF.

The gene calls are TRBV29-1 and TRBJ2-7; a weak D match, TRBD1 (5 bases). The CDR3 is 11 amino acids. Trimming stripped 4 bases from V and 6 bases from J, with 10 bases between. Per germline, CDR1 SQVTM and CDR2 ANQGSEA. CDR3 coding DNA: TGCAGCGTTGGCAGGGAACGCGAGCAGTACTTC. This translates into CSVGREREQYF.

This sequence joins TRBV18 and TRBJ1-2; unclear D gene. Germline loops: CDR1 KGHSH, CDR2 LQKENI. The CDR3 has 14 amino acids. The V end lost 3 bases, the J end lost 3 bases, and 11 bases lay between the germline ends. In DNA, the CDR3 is TGTGCCAGCTCACCGACCGGAGCACACTATGGCTACACCTTC. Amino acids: CASSPTGAHYGYTF.

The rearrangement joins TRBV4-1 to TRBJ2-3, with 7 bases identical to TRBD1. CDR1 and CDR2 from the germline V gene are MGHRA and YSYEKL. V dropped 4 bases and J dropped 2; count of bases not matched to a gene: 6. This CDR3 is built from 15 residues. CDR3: CASSPRQGHTDTQYF. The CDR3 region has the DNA TGCGCCAGCAGCCCACGACAGGGTCACACAGATACGCAGTATTTT.

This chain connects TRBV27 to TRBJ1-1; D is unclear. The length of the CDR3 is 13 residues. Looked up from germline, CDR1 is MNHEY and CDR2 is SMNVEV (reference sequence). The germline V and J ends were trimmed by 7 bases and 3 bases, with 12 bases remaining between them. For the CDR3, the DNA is TGTGCCAGCACCTGGGGAGGACACACTGAAGCTTTCTTT. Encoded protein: CASTWGGHTEAFF.

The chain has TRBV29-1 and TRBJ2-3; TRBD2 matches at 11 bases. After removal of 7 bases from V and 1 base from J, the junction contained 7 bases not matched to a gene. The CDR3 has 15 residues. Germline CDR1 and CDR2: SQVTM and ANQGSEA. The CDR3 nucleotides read TGCAGCGCCCCTGGGGGACTAGCGGGCACAGATACGCAGTATTTT. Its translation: CSAPGGLAGTDTQYF.

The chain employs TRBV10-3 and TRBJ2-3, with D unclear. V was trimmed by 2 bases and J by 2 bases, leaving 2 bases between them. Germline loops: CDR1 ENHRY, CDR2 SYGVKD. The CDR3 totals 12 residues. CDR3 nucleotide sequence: TGTGCCATCAGTGAGCTCACAGATACGCAGTATTTT. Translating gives CAISELTDTQYF.

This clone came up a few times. The DNA for the CDR3 is TGCGCCAGCAGCCAAGATTGGGACAGTTTTGAAAAACTGTTTTTT. It yields the protein CASSQDWDSFEKLFF. V and J are TRBV4-3 and TRBJ1-4; 7 nucleotides agree with TRBD1. The CDR3 length is 15 residues. V shed 0 bases and J 7 bases; nucleotides not matched to a gene: 5. The V gene's germline CDR1 is LGHNA and CDR2 YSLEER.

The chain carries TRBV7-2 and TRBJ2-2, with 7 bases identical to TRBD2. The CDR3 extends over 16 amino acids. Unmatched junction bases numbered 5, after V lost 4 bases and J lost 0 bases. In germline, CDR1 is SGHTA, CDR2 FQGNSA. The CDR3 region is CASSWRAGTNTGELFF. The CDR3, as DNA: TGTGCCAGCAGCTGGAGAGCGGGGACGAACACCGGGGAGCTGTTTTTT.

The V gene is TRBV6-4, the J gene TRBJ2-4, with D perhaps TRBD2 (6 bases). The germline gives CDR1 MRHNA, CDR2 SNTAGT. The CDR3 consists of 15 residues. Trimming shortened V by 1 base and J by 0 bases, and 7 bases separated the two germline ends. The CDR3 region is CASSDWREAKNIQYF. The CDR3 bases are TGTGCCAGCAGTGACTGGAGGGAAGCCAAAAACATTCAGTACTTC.